What follows are 8 T cell receptor beta chains derived from one specimen sequenced in a study of blood T cell repertoires in COVID-19. The assay was immunoSEQ multiplex PCR, and TCRdb's table has in-frame clones only and misses some. The sample has about 310,000 clones, approximately 91% seen once. Sequencing was done on a sample of PBMCs or T cells enriched from blood (not recorded which). The source is a middle-aged woman who had recovered from COVID-19.

V gene TRBV21-1 combines with J gene TRBJ2-1; whether TRBD1, the table's D call, matches the DNA was not checked. TRBV21-1 is labeled a pseudogene. The CDR3 loop spans 15 amino acids. DNA for the CDR3: TGTGCCAGCAGCAAAGGGTCACAGGGGACCAGGGAGCAGTTCTTC. It translates to CASSKGSQGTREQFF.

This rearrangement joins TRBV7-2 to TRBJ1-4; no reliable D call. This CDR3 has 17 residues. CDR1 is SGHTA, CDR2 FQGNSA, per germline. V was pared by 7 bases and J by 0 bases, with 18 bases between. The CDR3 DNA reads as TGTGCCAGCATGGAGGACGGGAGCATTGCAACTAATGAAAAACTGTTTTTT. Protein sequence: CASMEDGSIATNEKLFF. Based on the CDR3 plus reference TRBV7-2 and TRBJ1-4, the full variable domain is GAGVSQSPSNKVTEKGKDVELRCDPISGHTALYWYRQSLGQGLEFLIYFQGNSAPDKSGLPSDRFSAERTGGSVSTLTIQRTQQEDSAVYLCASMEDGSIATNEKLFFGSGTQLSVL.

The CDR3 bases are TGCGCCAGCAGCCAAGATCTAGCGGGGGAACCAAGCTCCTACAATGAGCAGTTCTTC. Translating gives CASSQDLAGEPSSYNEQFF. The chain is built from TRBV4-3 and TRBJ2-1, with TRBD2 identical over 10 bases. The V and J ends lost 0 bases and 0 bases, in that order; junction bases with no gene match: 8. CDR3 length equals 19 residues. The germline CDR1 and CDR2 sequences are LGHNA and YSLEER.

The chain links TRBV5-1 to TRBJ1-2; unclear D gene. Looked up from germline, CDR1 is SGHRS and CDR2 is YFSETQ. The V and J ends lost 2 bases and 2 bases respectively, with 10 bases between them. This CDR3 is 14 amino acids long. The CDR3 loop reads CASSFGEPNYGYTF. The CDR3 DNA reads TGCGCCAGCAGCTTCGGAGAACCAAACTATGGCTACACCTTC.

This rearrangement joins TRBV19 to TRBJ2-1; D possibly corresponds to TRBD1 (6 bases). This CDR3 spans 15 amino acids. Germline CDR1 LNHDA, CDR2 SQIVND (reference sequence). Trimming removed 2 bases at V and 4 bases at J, with 12 bases between. DNA of the CDR3: TGTGCCAGTAGTATAATCGGACAGAAGTACAATGAGCAGTTCTTC. Amino acids: CASSIIGQKYNEQFF.

The rearrangement uses TRBV7-6 and TRBJ1-6; D remains ambiguous. CDR3 size: 12 residues. Per germline, CDR1 SGHVS and CDR2 FNYEAQ. V was trimmed by 3 bases and J by 7 bases, leaving 4 bases between them. CDR3 sequence: CASSFGNSPLHF. DNA of the CDR3: TGTGCCAGCAGCTTCGGGAATTCACCCCTCCACTTT.

This chain links TRBV11-2 with TRBJ2-7, with a tentative D call TRBD1 (6 bases). Germline CDR1 is SGHAT and CDR2 is FQNNGV. The CDR3 is 15 amino acids. Trimming shortened V by 2 bases and J by 2 bases, and 13 bases separated the two germline ends. The chain's CDR3 is CASSLLRTATYEQYF. CDR3 DNA: TGTGCCAGCAGCTTACTCAGGACAGCTACCTACGAGCAGTACTTC.

The V and J genes are TRBV11-3 and TRBJ2-7; TRBD1 matches 10 bases. The germline V gene encodes CDR1 SGHNT and CDR2 YENEEA. This CDR3 comprises 14 residues. With V trimmed by 4 bases and J by 4 bases, 4 bases remained unmatched. CDR3 loop: CASSSRDRGYEQYF. CDR3 coding DNA: TGTGCCAGCAGCTCCAGGGACAGGGGATACGAGCAGTACTTC.